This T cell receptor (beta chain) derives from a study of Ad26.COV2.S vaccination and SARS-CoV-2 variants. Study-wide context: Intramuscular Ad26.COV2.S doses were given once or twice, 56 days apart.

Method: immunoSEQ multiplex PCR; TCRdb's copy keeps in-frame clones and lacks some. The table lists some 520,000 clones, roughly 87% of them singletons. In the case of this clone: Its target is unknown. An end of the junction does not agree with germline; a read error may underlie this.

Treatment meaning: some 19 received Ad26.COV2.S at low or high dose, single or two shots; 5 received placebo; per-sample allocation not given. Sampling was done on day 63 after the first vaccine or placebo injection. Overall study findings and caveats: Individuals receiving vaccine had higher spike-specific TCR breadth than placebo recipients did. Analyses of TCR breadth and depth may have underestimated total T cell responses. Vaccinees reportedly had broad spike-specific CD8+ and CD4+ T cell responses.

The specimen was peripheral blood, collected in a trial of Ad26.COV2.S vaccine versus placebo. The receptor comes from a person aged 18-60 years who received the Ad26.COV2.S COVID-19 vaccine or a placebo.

CDR3 DNA: TGTGCCAGCAGCTTAAATCACCAGGAGACCCAGTACTTC. It translates to CASSLNHQETQYF. J is TRBJ2-5 and V is TRBV7-9, with no clear D. There are 13 residues in the CDR3. Germline V CDR1 and CDR2: SEHNR, FQNEAQ (reference sequence).